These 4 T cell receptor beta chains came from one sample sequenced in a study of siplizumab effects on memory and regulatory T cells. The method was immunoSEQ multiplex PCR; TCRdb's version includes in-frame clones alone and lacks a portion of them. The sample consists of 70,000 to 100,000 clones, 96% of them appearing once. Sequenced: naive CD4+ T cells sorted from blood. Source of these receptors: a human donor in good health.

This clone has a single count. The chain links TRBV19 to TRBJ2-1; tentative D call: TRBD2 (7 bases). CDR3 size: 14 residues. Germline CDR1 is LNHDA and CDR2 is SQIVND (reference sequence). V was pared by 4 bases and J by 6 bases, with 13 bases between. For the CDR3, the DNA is TGTGCCAGTAGTACTCAAGGGGGGGGCAATGAGCAGTTCTTC. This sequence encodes CASSTQGGGNEQFF.

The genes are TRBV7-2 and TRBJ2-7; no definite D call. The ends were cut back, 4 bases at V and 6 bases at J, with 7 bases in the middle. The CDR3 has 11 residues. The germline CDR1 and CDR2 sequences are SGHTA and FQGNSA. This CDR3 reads CASSSYSEQYF. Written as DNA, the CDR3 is TGTGCCAGCAGCTCGTACTCCGAGCAGTACTTC.

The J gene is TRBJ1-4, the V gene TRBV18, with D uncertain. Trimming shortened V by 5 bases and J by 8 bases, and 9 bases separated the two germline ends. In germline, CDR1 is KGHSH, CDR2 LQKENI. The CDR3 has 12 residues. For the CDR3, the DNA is TGTGCCAGCTCAAATACTGGGGAAAAACTGTTTTTT. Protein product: CASSNTGEKLFF.

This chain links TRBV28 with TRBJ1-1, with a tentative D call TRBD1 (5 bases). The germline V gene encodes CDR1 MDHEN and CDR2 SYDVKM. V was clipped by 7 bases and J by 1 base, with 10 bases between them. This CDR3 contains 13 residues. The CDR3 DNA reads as TGTGCCAGCACCTTCAGGGAGAACACTGAAGCTTTCTTT. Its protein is CASTFRENTEAFF.